These 25 T cell receptor beta chains were sequenced from one sample in a study of T cells in localized non-small cell lung cancer. Sequencing used immunoSEQ multiplex PCR; TCRdb keeps in-frame clones, though not all of them. The data show 45,000 to 60,000 clones, under 85% seen once. The material sequenced was peripheral blood, taken before any cancer treatment. These receptors all come from a female donor older than 55 with stage II squamous cell lung carcinoma.

J is TRBJ1-1 and V is TRBV5-6; D unclear. This CDR3 region has 17 residues. Between the trimmed V and J ends, which lost 0 bases and 1 base, there was a span of 16 bases. Germline CDR1 SGHDT, CDR2 YYEEEE. This chain's CDR3 is CASSLDRGFRGNTEAFF. The CDR3 coding sequence is TGTGCCAGCAGCTTGGATCGAGGGTTTCGGGGGAACACTGAAGCTTTCTTT.

This rearrangement joins TRBV6-5 to TRBJ1-4, with D tentatively TRBD1 (5 bases). Germline V gene data show CDR1 as MNHEY and CDR2 as SVGAGI. The CDR3 is 16 residues long. V was cut by 0 bases and J by 6 bases, with 14 bases left in between. The CDR3 protein is CASSYSGTGPDEKLFF. CDR3 nucleotides: TGTGCCAGCAGTTACTCCGGGACTGGCCCAGATGAAAAACTGTTTTTT.

The J gene is TRBJ2-1, the V gene TRBV5-1; 10 bases align to TRBD2. V gave up 0 bases and J gave up 0 bases; unmatched junction bases: 3. Germline CDR1 SGHRS, CDR2 YFSETQ. CDR3 size: 17 residues. The CDR3 spells CASSLGTSGSSYNEQFF. CDR3 in DNA: TGCGCCAGCAGCTTGGGGACTAGCGGAAGCTCCTACAATGAGCAGTTCTTC.

The rearrangement joins TRBV19 to TRBJ2-7; 9 positions agree with TRBD2. Germline CDR1 LNHDA, CDR2 SQIVND (reference sequence). The CDR3 loop spans 12 amino acids. V trimming: 7 bases; J trimming: 5 bases; junction bases outside the gene matches: 3. The CDR3 region is CASMGLANEQYF. DNA for the CDR3: TGTGCCAGTATGGGACTAGCCAACGAGCAGTACTTC.

This clone was counted once. The chain has TRBV6-6 and TRBJ1-5, with a weak D call TRBD1 (5 bases). The CDR3 has 15 amino acids. CDR1 and CDR2 (germline): MNHNY, SVGAGI (reference sequence). Trimming removed 7 bases at V and 0 bases at J, with 13 bases between. CDR3 sequence reads: CASNPGADSNQPQHF. In DNA form, the CDR3 reads TGTGCCAGCAACCCCGGGGCGGATAGCAATCAGCCCCAGCATTTT.

The rearrangement joins TRBV2 to TRBJ2-1; D perhaps matches TRBD2 (6 bases). V lost 8 bases to trimming and J lost 0 bases, with 14 bases between them. The length of the CDR3 is 15 residues. In germline, CDR1 is SNHLY, CDR2 FYNNEI. The DNA of the CDR3 is TGTGCCAGCCGGGAGACACCTGGCTCCTACAATGAGCAGTTCTTC. Translated: CASRETPGSYNEQFF.

The genes are TRBV10-3 and TRBJ2-3, with 11 bases lining up with TRBD2. The CDR3 sequence is 16 residues long. V lost 6 bases and J lost 0; bases outside the gene matches: 5. Germline CDR1 is ENHRY and CDR2 is SYGVKD. For the CDR3, the DNA is TGTGCCATCAGCGGGACTAGCGGCTTCAGCACAGATACGCAGTATTTT. Translation: CAISGTSGFSTDTQYF.

The gene calls are TRBV9 and TRBJ1-2; D perhaps matches TRBD1 (6 bases). The CDR3 has 15 amino acids. Germline assignment: CDR1 SGDLS and CDR2 YYNGEE. With 4 bases removed from V and 1 base from J, the gap between germline ends came to 14 bases. The CDR3 nucleotides are TGTGCCAGCAGCTTAACCGGGACAAGTAACTATGGCTACACCTTC. Encoded protein: CASSLTGTSNYGYTF.

With respect to this clone: Other DNA sequences in the sample encode the same CDR3. V gene TRBV6-1 combines with J gene TRBJ1-4; D gene uncertain. The CDR3 is 13 residues long. V was clipped by 3 bases and J by 8 bases, with 10 bases between them. Per the germline V gene, CDR1 is MNHNS and CDR2 is SASEGT. The CDR3 reads CASSEVFREKLFF. CDR3 DNA sequence: TGTGCCAGCAGTGAGGTCTTTCGAGAAAAACTGTTTTTT.

The rearrangement uses TRBV4-3 and TRBJ2-7; a weak D match, TRBD2 (6 bases). The CDR3 is made up of 16 amino acids. CDR1 LGHNA and CDR2 YSLEER come from the germline V gene. V was cut by 0 bases and J by 0 bases, with 12 bases left in between. This CDR3 is CASSQDPGASSYEQYF. The DNA of the CDR3 is TGCGCCAGCAGCCAAGACCCGGGAGCGAGCTCCTACGAGCAGTACTTC.

The rearrangement joins TRBV19 to TRBJ2-3; TRBD1 agrees at 7 bases. The CDR3 spans 16 residues. V lost 5 bases and J lost 0; bases outside the gene matches: 8. The V gene's germline CDR1 is LNHDA and CDR2 SQIVND (reference sequence). The CDR3 spells CASSPGTALSTDTQYF. The CDR3 DNA follows: TGTGCCAGTAGTCCTGGGACAGCCCTGAGCACAGATACGCAGTATTTT.

This clone was recorded only once. V is TRBV5-6 and J is TRBJ2-7, with D maybe TRBD2 (5 bases). Germline CDR1 is SGHDT and CDR2 is YYEEEE. The V gene lost 9 bases and the J gene lost 1 base, with 17 bases spanning the gap. The CDR3 has 14 residues. The CDR3 spells CATSDSGTSYEQYF. The CDR3 DNA sequence: TGTGCCACCTCGGACTCGGGCACTTCCTACGAGCAGTACTTC.

V is TRBV7-6 and J is TRBJ2-3; a possible D gene is TRBD1 (6 bases). CDR1 and CDR2 (germline): SGHVS, FNYEAQ. V lost 1 base and J lost 0, with 8 bases in between. This CDR3 is built from 15 residues. The CDR3, as DNA: TGTGCCAGCAGCTTAGTCGGACAGAGCACAGATACGCAGTATTTT. Translating gives CASSLVGQSTDTQYF.

The rearrangement uses TRBV6-6 and TRBJ1-4; the D gene is possibly TRBD1 (6 bases). Germline CDR1 reads MNHNY; CDR2 reads SVGAGI (reference sequence). The CDR3 extends over 14 amino acids. V was cut by 2 bases and J by 7 bases, with 11 bases left in between. The CDR3 nucleotides are TGTGCCAGCAGTTACGAGGGGGAGACTGAAAAACTGTTTTTT. Its translation is CASSYEGETEKLFF.

V is TRBV19 and J is TRBJ1-1; TRBD1 is a possible D gene (5 bases). CDR3 length equals 14 residues. The germline V gene has CDR1 LNHDA and CDR2 SQIVND (reference sequence). Trimming took off 7 bases at V and 11 bases at J, with 23 bases between the two ends. In nucleotides, the CDR3 is TGTGCCAGTAAGGTCTCTGGGGGTGGGGATTCGGCTTTCTTT. Translated, it gives CASKVSGGGDSAFF.

The rearrangement joins TRBV7-9 to TRBJ2-7; D gene ambiguous. Germline V gene lookup returns CDR1 SEHNR and CDR2 FQNEAQ (reference sequence). Trimming left V 4 bases short and J 0 bases short, with 16 bases between. The CDR3 runs 16 residues. The CDR3 is CASSSPKGSSSYEQYF. The DNA for the CDR3 is TGTGCCAGCAGCTCCCCCAAGGGTAGCAGCTCCTACGAGCAGTACTTC.

The chain uses TRBV18 and TRBJ2-3; D ambiguous. V was trimmed by 1 base and J by 0 bases, leaving 11 bases between them. From germline, CDR1 is KGHSH and CDR2 LQKENI. The CDR3 extends over 16 amino acids. This chain's CDR3 is CASSPRARSSTDTQYF. CDR3 DNA sequence: TGTGCCAGCTCACCACGCGCCAGATCTAGCACAGATACGCAGTATTTT.

This chain uses TRBV7-6 with TRBJ2-1; 7 nucleotides agree with TRBD1. CDR1 is SGHVS and CDR2 is FNYEAQ in the germline V gene. V lost 5 bases and J lost 7; bases outside the gene matches: 8. CDR3 length: 14 residues. The CDR3 DNA reads TGTGCCAGCAGCACCACGACAGGGTTTAATGAGCAGTTCTTC. Translated: CASSTTTGFNEQFF.

The chain carries TRBV7-2 and TRBJ2-1; TRBD1 is a possible D gene (6 bases). Trimming took 5 bases from V and 2 from J, leaving 13 bases between them. The germline V gene has CDR1 SGHTA and CDR2 FQGNSA. The CDR3 runs to 15 residues. This CDR3 is CASSPNGQTYNEQFF. CDR3 sequence (DNA): TGTGCCAGCAGCCCGAATGGACAGACCTACAATGAGCAGTTCTTC.

V usage is TRBV27 and J usage is TRBJ1-2; a weak D match, TRBD1 (5 bases). The V end lost 7 bases, the J end lost 1 base, and 16 bases lay between the germline ends. Germline CDR1 reads MNHEY; CDR2 reads SMNVEV (reference sequence). The CDR3 totals 15 residues. CDR3 in DNA: TGTGCCAGCAAGGATTGGGACGGACATAACTATGGCTACACCTTC. Translation gives CASKDWDGHNYGYTF.

By its share, this clone is medium-sized. The V gene is TRBV5-1, the J gene TRBJ1-1; 7 nucleotides match TRBD1. This CDR3 has 16 residues. The V segment lost 5 bases and the J segment 1 base; nucleotides outside the gene matches: 11. The germline gives CDR1 SGHRS, CDR2 YFSETQ. CDR3 sequence reads: CASSSKTGPSNTEAFF. Here the CDR3 DNA reads TGCGCCAGCAGTTCGAAGACAGGGCCCTCGAACACTGAAGCTTTCTTT. The variable domain in full, with the rest retrieved from reference TRBV5-1 and TRBJ1-1, is KAGVTQTPRYLIKTRGQQVTLSCSPISGHRSVSWYQQTPGQGLQFLFEYFSETQRNKGNFPGRFSGRQFSNSRSEMNVSTLELGDSALYLCASSSKTGPSNTEAFFGQGTRLTVV.

V gene TRBV5-4 combines with J gene TRBJ1-2; a possible D gene is TRBD1 (5 bases). The germline CDR1 and CDR2 sequences are SGHNT and YYREEE (reference sequence). The CDR3 consists of 14 residues. V lost 0 bases, J lost 6 bases, and 12 bases lay in between. CDR3 in amino acids: CASSLDRGIDGYTF. Written as DNA, the CDR3 is TGTGCCAGCAGCTTGGATCGGGGGATCGATGGCTACACCTTC.

Only one count was recorded for this clone. The chain carries TRBV30 and TRBJ1-5; possible D gene TRBD1, 6 bases. This CDR3 has 14 amino acids. Trimming left V 2 bases short and J 7 bases short, with 15 bases between. Germline lookup yields CDR1 GTSNPN and CDR2 SVGIG (reference sequence). The CDR3 DNA reads TGTGCCTGGAGTAGGGTACAGGGTAGGCAGCCCCAGCATTTT. Its protein is CAWSRVQGRQPQHF.

The chain is built from TRBV6-4 and TRBJ1-1, with no clear D. The length of the CDR3 is 13 residues. Germline loops: CDR1 MRHNA, CDR2 SNTAGT. V was trimmed by 5 bases and J by 0 bases, leaving 7 bases between them. CDR3: CASSSALNTEAFF. Written as DNA, the CDR3 is TGTGCCAGCAGTTCAGCTTTGAACACTGAAGCTTTCTTT.

The CDR3 loop reads CASSYRTGNYEQYF. Written as DNA, the CDR3 is TGCGCCAGCAGTTATCGGACAGGCAACTACGAGCAGTACTTC. This rearrangement joins TRBV5-1 to TRBJ2-7; TRBD1 matches at 7 bases. With 5 bases clipped from V and 3 bases from J, the junction kept 8 bases outside the gene matches. The CDR3 runs 14 residues. CDR1 and CDR2 from the germline V gene are SGHRS and YFSETQ. The full variable domain, its missing parts supplied by reference TRBV5-1 and TRBJ2-7, is KAGVTQTPRYLIKTRGQQVTLSCSPISGHRSVSWYQQTPGQGLQFLFEYFSETQRNKGNFPGRFSGRQFSNSRSEMNVSTLELGDSALYLCASSYRTGNYEQYFGPGTRLTVT.